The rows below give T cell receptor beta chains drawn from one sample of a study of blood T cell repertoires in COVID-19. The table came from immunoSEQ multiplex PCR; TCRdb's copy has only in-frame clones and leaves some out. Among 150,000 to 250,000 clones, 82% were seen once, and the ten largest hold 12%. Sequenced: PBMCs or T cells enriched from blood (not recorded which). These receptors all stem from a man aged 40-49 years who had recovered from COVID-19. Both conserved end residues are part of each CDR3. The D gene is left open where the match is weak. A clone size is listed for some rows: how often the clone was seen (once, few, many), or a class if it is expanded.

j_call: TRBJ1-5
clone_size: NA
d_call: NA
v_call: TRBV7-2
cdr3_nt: TGTGCCAGCAGCTTAGCGGCGGTTTACAATCAGCCCCAGCATTTT
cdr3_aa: CASSLAAVYNQPQHF

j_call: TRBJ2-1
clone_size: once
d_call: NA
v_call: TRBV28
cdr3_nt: TGTGCCAGCAGTCTGACAGTTAATGAGCAGTTCTTC
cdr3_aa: CASSLTVNEQFF

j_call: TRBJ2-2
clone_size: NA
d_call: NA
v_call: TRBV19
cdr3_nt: TGTGCCAGTAGTATTAGTGGCAGGGGCGGCACCGGGGAGCTGTTTTTT
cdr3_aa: CASSISGRGGTGELFF

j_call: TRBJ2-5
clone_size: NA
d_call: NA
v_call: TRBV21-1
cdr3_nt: TGTGCCAGCAGCAAAAGACTAGGGAGGAGTGAGACCCAGTACTTC
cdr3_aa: CASSKRLGRSETQYF

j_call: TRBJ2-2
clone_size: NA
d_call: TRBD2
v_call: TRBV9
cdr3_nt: TGTGCCAGCAGCGTAGCTAAACTAGCGGGATTGAACACCGGGGAGCTGTTTTTT
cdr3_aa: CASSVAKLAGLNTGELFF

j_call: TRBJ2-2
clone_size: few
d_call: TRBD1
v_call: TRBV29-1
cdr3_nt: TGCAGCGTTGAAGAACTAACAGGGGGACTGAACACCGGGGAGCTGTTTTTT
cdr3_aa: CSVEELTGGLNTGELFF

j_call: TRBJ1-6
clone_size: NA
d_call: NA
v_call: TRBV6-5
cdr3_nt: TGTGCCAGCAGTTATCAGCGGACAGTCTATAATTCACCCCTCCACTTT
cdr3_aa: CASSYQRTVYNSPLHF

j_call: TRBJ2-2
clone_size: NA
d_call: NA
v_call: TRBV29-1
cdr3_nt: TGCAGCGCTTCGAGGACCGGGGAGCTGTTTTTT
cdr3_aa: CSASRTGELFF

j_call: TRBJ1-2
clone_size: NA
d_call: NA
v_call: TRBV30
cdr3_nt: TGTGCCTGGAGTGTCGGAGGTGGCTACACCTTC
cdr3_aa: CAWSVGGGYTF

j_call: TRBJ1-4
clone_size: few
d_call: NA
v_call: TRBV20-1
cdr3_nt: TGCAGTGCTAGTCGAAGCAGGATTGCTGAAAAACTGTTTTTT
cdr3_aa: CSASRSRIAEKLFF

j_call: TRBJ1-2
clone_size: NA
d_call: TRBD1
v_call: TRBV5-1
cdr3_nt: TGCGCCAGCAGCCTGGACAGGGGCTGGGATGGCTACACCTTC
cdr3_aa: CASSLDRGWDGYTF

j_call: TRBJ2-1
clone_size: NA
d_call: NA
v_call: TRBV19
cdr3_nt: TGTGCCAGTAGTATGTGGCAGGGTATCTATGAGCAGTTCTTC
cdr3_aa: CASSMWQGIYEQFF

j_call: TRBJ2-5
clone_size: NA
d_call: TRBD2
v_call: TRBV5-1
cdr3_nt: TGCGCCAGCGGCCGGCGGGGGGTGCTCCAAGAGACCCAGTACTTC
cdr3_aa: CASGRRGVLQETQYF

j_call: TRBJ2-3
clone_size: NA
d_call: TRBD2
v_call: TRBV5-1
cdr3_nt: TGCGCCAGCAGCTTCGGCCTAGCGGGAAAGGCAGATACGCAGTATTTT
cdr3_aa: CASSFGLAGKADTQYF

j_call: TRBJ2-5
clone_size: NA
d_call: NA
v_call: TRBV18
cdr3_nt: TGTGCCAGCTCACCACCCCGACCCCCGTTTGGCGCGGACAGACTCCAGTACTTC
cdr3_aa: CASSPPRPPFGADRLQYF

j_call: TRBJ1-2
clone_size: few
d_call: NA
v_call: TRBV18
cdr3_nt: TGTGCCAGCTCACCACTCGACCAGACAGACCTGGACTATGGCTACACCTTC
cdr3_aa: CASSPLDQTDLDYGYTF

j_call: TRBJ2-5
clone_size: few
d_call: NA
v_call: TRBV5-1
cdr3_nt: TGCGCCAGCAGCTTGGGGCTGGGCCCCATACAAGAGACCCAGTACTTC
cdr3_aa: CASSLGLGPIQETQYF

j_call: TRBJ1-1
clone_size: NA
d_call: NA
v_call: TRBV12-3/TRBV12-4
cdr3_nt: TGTGCCAGCAGCCACCGGGGGAGCACTGAAGCTTTCTTT
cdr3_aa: CASSHRGSTEAFF

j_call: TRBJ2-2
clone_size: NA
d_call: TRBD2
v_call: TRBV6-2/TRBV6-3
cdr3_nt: TGTGCCAGCAGTTACCCGGGACTAGTAACAGGCGGGGAGCTGTTTTTT
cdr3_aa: CASSYPGLVTGGELFF

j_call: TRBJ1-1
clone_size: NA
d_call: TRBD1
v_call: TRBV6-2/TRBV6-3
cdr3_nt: TGTGCCAGCAGTTGGACAGGGAAGAACACTGAAGCTTTCTTT
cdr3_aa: CASSWTGKNTEAFF

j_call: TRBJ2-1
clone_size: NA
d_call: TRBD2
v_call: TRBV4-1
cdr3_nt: TGCGCCAGCAGCCAAGATCACAGCGGGAGGACTCGCCCATCGAATGAGCAGTTCTTC
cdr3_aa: CASSQDHSGRTRPSNEQFF

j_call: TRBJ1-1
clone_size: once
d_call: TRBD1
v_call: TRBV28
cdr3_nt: TGTGCCAGCAGTTTATTAGGGGGCGGCACTGAAGCTTTCTTT
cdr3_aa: CASSLLGGGTEAFF

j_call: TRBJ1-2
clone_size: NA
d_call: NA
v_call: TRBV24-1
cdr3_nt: TGTGCCACCAGTGATCCGGCTAACTATGGCTACACCTTC
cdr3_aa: CATSDPANYGYTF

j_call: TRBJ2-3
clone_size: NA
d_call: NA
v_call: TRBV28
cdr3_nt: TGTGCCAGCAGTTTACCCTCACGTGGGGCAACTACGCAGTATTTT
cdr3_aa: CASSLPSRGATTQYF

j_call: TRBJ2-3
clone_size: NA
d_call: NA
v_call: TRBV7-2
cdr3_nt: TGTGCCAGCAGCTTAGTTCTAGCGCCACGGCCCGGAGATACGCAGTATTTT
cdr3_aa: CASSLVLAPRPGDTQYF

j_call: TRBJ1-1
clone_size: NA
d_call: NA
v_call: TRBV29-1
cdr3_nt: TGCAGCGTGGGGGAGGGGTATAACACTGAAGCTTTCTTT
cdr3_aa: CSVGEGYNTEAFF

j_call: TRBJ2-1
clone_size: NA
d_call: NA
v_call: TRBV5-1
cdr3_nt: TGCGCCAGCCGCCTGGGGGTAGAGGGCGAGCAGTTCTTC
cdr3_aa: CASRLGVEGEQFF

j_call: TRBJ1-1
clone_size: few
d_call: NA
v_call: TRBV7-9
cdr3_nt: TGTGCCAGCAGCTTAGCGCAGGTAGAGAACACTGAAGCTTTCTTT
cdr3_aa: CASSLAQVENTEAFF